These 2 T cell receptor beta chains share one sample of origin, sequenced in a study of cytomegalovirus exposure and HLA in healthy donors (dated by TCRdb to 2015 to 2018). The library was generated by the immunoSEQ multiplex PCR assay. TCRdb took over this immuneACCESS table, retaining in-frame rearrangements with V and J assigned. Such tables are incomplete; in checked studies, under half of the missing clones stem from an unresolved V gene, and the remainder is unexplained. The sample table shows 80,000 to 100,000 clones, and around 90% are seen once. The ten largest account for roughly 3.9% of the sample. Sequenced sample: PBMCs. These receptors were obtained from a woman aged 25 to 39 in good health and CMV-seronegative.

The CDR3 coding sequence is TGTGCCAGCAGCTTGGCCCTGGGTTGGAGAGAGTACGAGCAGTACTTC. Residues: CASSLALGWREYEQYF. The chain employs TRBV5-6 and TRBJ2-7; D is unclear. The CDR3 contains 16 residues. The germline V gene has CDR1 SGHDT and CDR2 YYEEEE. V was cut by 0 bases and J by 4 bases, with 17 bases left in between. The full variable domain, completed using reference TRBV5-6 and TRBJ2-7, is DAGVTQSPTHLIKTRGQQVTLRCSPKSGHDTVSWYQQALGQGPQFIFQYYEEEERQRGNFPDRFSGHQFPNYSSELNVNALLLGDSALYLCASSLALGWREYEQYFGPGTRLTVT.

The rearrangement links TRBV6-5 to TRBJ2-5, with 7 positions matching TRBD2. The germline gives CDR1 MNHEY, CDR2 SVGAGI. This CDR3 is 16 amino acids long. J was trimmed by 2 bases and V by 0 bases; bases with no gene match: 6. Written as DNA, the CDR3 is TGTGCCAGCAGTTACTCGGGAAGGGGAGGGCAAGAGACCCAGTACTTC. Protein product: CASSYSGRGGQETQYF.